Below are 19 T cell receptor beta chains sequenced from a single sample in a study of T-cell memory formation after mild COVID-19. TCRdb reanalysed the 5' RACE reads using MiXCR and keeps one entry per CDR3 protein. Of 400,000 to 550,000 distinct CDR3 sequences in the sample, around a quarter were seen once. The sequenced material came from PBMCs or a T cell subset sorted from them (not recorded which). These receptors came from an adult woman who had mild COVID-19 (a few samples of this study predate the infection). Cell type and time point are not known.

This chain's CDR3 is CASSSGPGQGYEQYF. The CDR3 coding sequence is TGTGCCAGCAGCTCCGGCCCGGGACAGGGGTACGAGCAGTACTTC. The chain carries TRBV5-4 and TRBJ2-7; 10 bases are shared with TRBD1. V lost 3 bases to trimming and J lost 4 bases; unmatched junction nucleotides: 7. This CDR3 comprises 15 residues. Germline lookup yields CDR1 SGHNT and CDR2 YYREEE (reference sequence).

Only a few counts were recorded for this clonotype. The chain has TRBV18 and TRBJ2-5; weak D call: TRBD2 (6 bases). CDR3 size: 14 residues. CDR1 is KGHSH, CDR2 LQKENI, per germline. Deletions cut 2 bases from V and 5 bases from J, with 12 bases between. The CDR3 nucleotides are TGTGCCAGCTCACCAAATCGGGAGTGGGAGACCCAGTACTTC. This sequence encodes CASSPNREWETQYF.

V is TRBV4-3 and J is TRBJ2-6, with D perhaps given as TRBD1 or TRBD2 (5 bases each). The CDR3 extends over 18 amino acids. V lost 4 bases to trimming and J lost 3 bases, with 19 bases between them. The germline CDR1 and CDR2 sequences are LGHNA and YSLEER. The CDR3 sequence: CASSRLQGAVDGANVLTF. The CDR3 DNA sequence: TGCGCCAGCAGCCGCCTGCAGGGAGCGGTAGATGGGGCCAACGTCCTGACTTTC.

This clonotype was recorded a few times. The V and J genes are TRBV12-3 or TRBV12-4 and TRBJ2-3; D remains ambiguous. The CDR3 contains 14 residues. Trimming shortened V by 7 bases and J by 0 bases, and 11 bases separated the two germline ends. CDR3 DNA: TGTGCCAGCACCCCAAAGGCTAGCACAGATACGCAGTATTTT. It yields the protein CASTPKASTDTQYF.

The chain recombines TRBV29-1 with TRBJ2-3; D unresolved. From germline, CDR1 is SQVTM and CDR2 ANQGSEA. This CDR3 region has 11 residues. The V and J ends lost 0 bases and 7 bases respectively, with 5 bases between them. CDR3 amino acids: CSVEDGYTQYF. In nucleotides, the CDR3 is TGCAGCGTTGAAGATGGCTATACGCAGTATTTT.

This clonotype appeared a single time. The V gene is TRBV30, the J gene TRBJ2-1; D is unclear. Between the trimmed V and J ends, which lost 2 bases and 8 bases, there was a span of 13 bases. This CDR3 spans 13 amino acids. Germline V gives CDR1 GTSNPN, CDR2 SVGIG (reference sequence). CDR3 in DNA: TGTGCCTGGAGTAAAAACTCGATGGATGAGCAGTTCTTC. It translates to CAWSKNSMDEQFF.

The chain uses TRBV2 and TRBJ1-1, with 7 nucleotides matching TRBD1. Germline CDR1 SNHLY, CDR2 FYNNEI. This CDR3 is 14 amino acids long. V was pared by 6 bases and J by 3 bases, with 7 bases of the junction left unmatched. The CDR3 loop reads CASRETGEDTEAFF. CDR3 sequence (DNA): TGTGCCAGCAGGGAAACAGGGGAGGACACTGAAGCTTTCTTT.

This chain connects TRBV4-1 to TRBJ2-3; TRBD2 matches at 9 bases. CDR1 and CDR2 (germline): MGHRA, YSYEKL. Unmatched junction bases numbered 9, after V lost 2 bases and J lost 0 bases. There are 18 residues in the CDR3. The chain's CDR3 is CASSQTGVAGESTDTQYF. CDR3 in DNA: TGCGCCAGCAGCCAAACGGGGGTAGCGGGGGAGAGCACAGATACGCAGTATTTT.

The V gene is TRBV30, the J gene TRBJ2-3; tentatively, D is TRBD2 (6 bases). Germline V CDR1 and CDR2: GTSNPN, SVGIG (reference sequence). The CDR3 is 15 amino acids. Trimming pared 0 bases from V and 5 bases from J, leaving 15 bases between. The CDR3 loop is CAWSVGTLEGDTQYF. CDR3 nucleotide sequence: TGTGCCTGGAGTGTCGGGACTCTCGAAGGAGATACGCAGTATTTT.

This clonotype was seen a handful of times. The V gene is TRBV21-1, the J gene TRBJ2-5; the table's TRBD2 call for D was not verified on the DNA. TRBV21-1 is annotated as a pseudogene. This CDR3 is 15 amino acids long. CDR3 DNA sequence: TGTGCCAGCAGCAAAGAGGAGGGGAGAGGAGAGACCCAGTACTTC. This encodes CASSKEEGRGETQYF.

This clonotype came up a few times. This sequence joins TRBV29-1 and TRBJ1-1; D is uncertain. The CDR3 has 11 residues. The ends were cut back, 2 bases at V and 1 base at J, with 2 bases in the middle. The germline V gene encodes CDR1 SQVTM and CDR2 ANQGSEA. The CDR3 reads CSVESNTEAFF. CDR3 in DNA: TGCAGCGTTGAATCGAACACTGAAGCTTTCTTT.

This chain joins TRBV10-2 and TRBJ2-7; 8 nucleotides align to TRBD2. The CDR3 consists of 15 residues. The germline V gene has CDR1 WSHSY and CDR2 SAAADI. Trimming removed 4 bases from V and 0 bases from J; junction bases left unmatched: 5. This chain's CDR3 is CASSVSGGGSYEQYF. CDR3 in DNA: TGCGCCAGCAGTGTCTCGGGGGGGGGCTCCTACGAGCAGTACTTC.

This clonotype came up a few times. The chain combines TRBV7-9 with TRBJ2-1; maybe TRBD2 (6 bases). The CDR3 sequence is 15 residues long. CDR1 and CDR2 from the germline V gene are SEHNR and FQNEAQ (reference sequence). Trimming took off 1 base at V and 7 bases at J, with 14 bases between the two ends. DNA of the CDR3: TGTGCCAGCAGCTTAGGCGGAGGGCCAAGGAATGAGCAGTTCTTC. Its protein is CASSLGGGPRNEQFF.

The chain employs TRBV20-1 and TRBJ2-5, with 8 positions matching TRBD1. This CDR3 is built from 13 residues. V trimming: 7 bases; J trimming: 4 bases; junction bases outside the gene matches: 8. Per the germline V gene, CDR1 is DFQATT and CDR2 is SNEGSKA (reference sequence). As DNA, the CDR3 is TGCAGTGTACGACTGACAGGGGTAGAGACCCAGTACTTC. This gives the protein CSVRLTGVETQYF.

In its sample, this clonotype was seen a few times. V is TRBV19 and J is TRBJ1-2; no clear D. Trimming removed 5 bases at V and 1 base at J, with 14 bases between. CDR3 length: 15 amino acids. Germline V CDR1 and CDR2: LNHDA, SQIVND (reference sequence). The CDR3 DNA follows: TGTGCCAGTAGTTCGGGCGCGAACTATAACTATGGCTACACCTTC. This gives the protein CASSSGANYNYGYTF.

This chain uses TRBV7-6 with TRBJ2-1, with 16 bases lining up with TRBD2. This CDR3 region has 15 residues. Germline lookup yields CDR1 SGHVS and CDR2 FNYEAQ. Losses at the gene ends were 6 bases for V and 5 bases for J; bases not matched to a gene: 1. The CDR3 sequence is CASRGLAGGNNEQFF. The CDR3 region has the DNA TGTGCCAGCAGGGGACTAGCGGGAGGGAACAATGAGCAGTTCTTC.

The CDR3 region has the DNA TGTGCCAGCAGTTCCCAGGGAGGGGTCACTGAAGCTTTCTTT. Amino acids: CASSSQGGVTEAFF. J is TRBJ1-1 and V is TRBV12-3 or TRBV12-4, with D perhaps matching TRBD1 (5 bases). CDR3 length: 14 residues. Trimming stripped 4 bases from V and 4 bases from J, with 13 bases between.

This clonotype was counted a few times. J is TRBJ2-5 and V is TRBV24-1, with TRBD2 as a possible D gene (6 bases). The V gene lost 1 base and the J gene lost 5 bases, with 7 bases spanning the gap. Per germline, CDR1 KGHDR and CDR2 SFDVKD. The CDR3 extends over 13 amino acids. The CDR3 sequence is CATSDFGRETQYF. CDR3 coding DNA: TGTGCCACCAGTGATTTTGGGAGGGAGACCCAGTACTTC.

This clonotype was found a few times. This chain joins TRBV7-2 and TRBJ2-5, with 10 bases that match TRBD2. V trimming: 1 base; J trimming: 4 bases; junction bases outside the gene matches: 9. Germline assignment: CDR1 SGHTA and CDR2 FQGNSA. CDR3 length: 17 residues. CDR3 sequence reads: CASSLGGASGSGETQYF. Here the CDR3 DNA reads TGTGCCAGCAGCTTAGGGGGGGCTAGCGGGAGTGGAGAGACCCAGTACTTC.